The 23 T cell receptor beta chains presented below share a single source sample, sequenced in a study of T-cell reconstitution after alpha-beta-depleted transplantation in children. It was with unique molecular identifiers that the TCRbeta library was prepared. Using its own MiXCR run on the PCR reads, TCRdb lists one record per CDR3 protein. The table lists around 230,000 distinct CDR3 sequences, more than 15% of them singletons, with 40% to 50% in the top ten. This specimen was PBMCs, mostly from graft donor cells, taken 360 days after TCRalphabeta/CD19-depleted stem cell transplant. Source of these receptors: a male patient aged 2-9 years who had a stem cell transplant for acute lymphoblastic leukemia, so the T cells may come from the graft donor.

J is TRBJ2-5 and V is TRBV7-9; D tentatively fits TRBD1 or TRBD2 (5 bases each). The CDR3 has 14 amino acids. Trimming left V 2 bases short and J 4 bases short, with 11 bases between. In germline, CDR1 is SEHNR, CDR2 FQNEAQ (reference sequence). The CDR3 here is CASSLFREPETQYF. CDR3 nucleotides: TGTGCCAGCAGCTTATTCAGGGAGCCAGAGACCCAGTACTTC.

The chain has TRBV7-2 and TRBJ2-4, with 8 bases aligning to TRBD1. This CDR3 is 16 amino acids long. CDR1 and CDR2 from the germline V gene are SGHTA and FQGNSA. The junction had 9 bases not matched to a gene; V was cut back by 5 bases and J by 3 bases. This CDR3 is CASSPRQGIVKNIQYF. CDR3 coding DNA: TGTGCCAGCAGCCCCCGACAGGGGATAGTCAAAAACATTCAGTACTTC.

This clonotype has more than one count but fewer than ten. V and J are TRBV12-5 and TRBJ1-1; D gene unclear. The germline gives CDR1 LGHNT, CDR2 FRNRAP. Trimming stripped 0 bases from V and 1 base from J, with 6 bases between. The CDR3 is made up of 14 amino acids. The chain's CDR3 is CASGLVTENTEAFF. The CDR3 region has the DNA TGTGCTAGTGGTTTGGTGACCGAGAACACTGAAGCTTTCTTT.

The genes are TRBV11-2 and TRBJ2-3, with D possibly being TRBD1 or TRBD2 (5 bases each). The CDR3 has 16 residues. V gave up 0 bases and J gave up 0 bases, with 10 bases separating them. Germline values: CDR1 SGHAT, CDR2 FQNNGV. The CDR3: CASSLERAGSTDTQYF. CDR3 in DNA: TGTGCCAGCAGCTTAGAGAGGGCAGGGAGCACAGATACGCAGTATTTT.

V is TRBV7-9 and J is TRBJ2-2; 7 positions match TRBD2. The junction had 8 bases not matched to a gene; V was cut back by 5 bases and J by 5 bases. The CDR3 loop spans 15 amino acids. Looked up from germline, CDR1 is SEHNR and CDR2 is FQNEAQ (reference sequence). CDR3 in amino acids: CASSPSWRETGELFF. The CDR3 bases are TGTGCCAGCAGCCCTTCCTGGCGGGAGACCGGGGAGCTGTTTTTT.

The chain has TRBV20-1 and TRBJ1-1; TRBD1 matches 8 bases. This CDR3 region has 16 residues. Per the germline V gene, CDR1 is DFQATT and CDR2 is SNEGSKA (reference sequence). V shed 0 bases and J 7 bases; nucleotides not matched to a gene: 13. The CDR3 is CSARDNHRGFVGEAFF. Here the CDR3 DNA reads TGCAGTGCTAGAGATAATCACAGGGGGTTCGTAGGTGAAGCTTTCTTT.

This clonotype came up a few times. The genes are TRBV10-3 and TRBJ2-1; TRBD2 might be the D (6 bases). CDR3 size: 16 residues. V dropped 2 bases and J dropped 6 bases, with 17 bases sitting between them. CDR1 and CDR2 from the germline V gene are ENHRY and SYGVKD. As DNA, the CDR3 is TGTGCCATCAGTGAGCCGTCCGGGACTGCAGTCAATGAGCAGTTCTTC. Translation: CAISEPSGTAVNEQFF.

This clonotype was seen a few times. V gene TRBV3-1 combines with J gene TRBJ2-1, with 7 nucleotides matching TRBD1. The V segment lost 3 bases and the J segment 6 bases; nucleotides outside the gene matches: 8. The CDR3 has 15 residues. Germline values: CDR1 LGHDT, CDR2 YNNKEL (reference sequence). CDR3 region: CASSQWAGTANEQFF. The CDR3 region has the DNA TGTGCCAGCAGCCAGTGGGCCGGGACAGCCAATGAGCAGTTCTTC.

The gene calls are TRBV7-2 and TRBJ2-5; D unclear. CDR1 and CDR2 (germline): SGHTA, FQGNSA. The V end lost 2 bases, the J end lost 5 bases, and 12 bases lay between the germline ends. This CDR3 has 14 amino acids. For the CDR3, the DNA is TGTGCCAGCAGCTTATCGAGCCCCACGGAGACCCAGTACTTC. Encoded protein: CASSLSSPTETQYF. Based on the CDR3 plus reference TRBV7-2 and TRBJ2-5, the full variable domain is GAGVSQSPSNKVTEKGKDVELRCDPISGHTALYWYRQSLGQGLEFLIYFQGNSAPDKSGLPSDRFSAERTGGSVSTLTIQRTQQEDSAVYLCASSLSSPTETQYFGPGTRLLVL.

CDR3 DNA: TGTGCCAGCAGGAGGGAAACGAATGAGCAGTTCTTC. It yields the protein CASRRETNEQFF. This chain connects TRBV28 to TRBJ2-1; a possible D gene is TRBD2 (5 bases). The V gene's germline CDR1 is MDHEN and CDR2 SYDVKM. The germline V and J ends were trimmed by 6 bases and 7 bases, with 10 bases remaining between them. The CDR3 has 12 amino acids.

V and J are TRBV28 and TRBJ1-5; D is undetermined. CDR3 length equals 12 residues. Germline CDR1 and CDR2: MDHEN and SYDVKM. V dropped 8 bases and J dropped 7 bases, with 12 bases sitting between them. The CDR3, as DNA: TGTGCCAGCGTCTCTCTTGGGCAGCCCCAGCATTTT. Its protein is CASVSLGQPQHF.

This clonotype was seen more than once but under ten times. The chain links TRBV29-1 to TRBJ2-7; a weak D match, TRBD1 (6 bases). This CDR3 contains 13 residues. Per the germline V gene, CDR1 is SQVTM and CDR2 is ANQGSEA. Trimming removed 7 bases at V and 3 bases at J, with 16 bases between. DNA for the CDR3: TGCAGCGCAGGGGTAGGGGGTCACTACGAGCAGTACTTC. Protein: CSAGVGGHYEQYF.

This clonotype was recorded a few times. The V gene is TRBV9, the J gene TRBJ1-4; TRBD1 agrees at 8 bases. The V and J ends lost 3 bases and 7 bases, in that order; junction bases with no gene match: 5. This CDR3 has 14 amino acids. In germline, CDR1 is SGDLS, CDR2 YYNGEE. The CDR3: CASSGRTGSEKLFF. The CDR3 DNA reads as TGTGCCAGCAGCGGACGGACAGGGAGTGAAAAACTGTTTTTT. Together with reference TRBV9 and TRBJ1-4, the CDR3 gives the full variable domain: DSGVTQTPKHLITATGQRVTLRCSPRSGDLSVYWYQQSLDQGLQFLIQYYNGEERAKGNILERFSAQQFPDLHSELNLSSLELGDSALYFCASSGRTGSEKLFFGSGTQLSVL.

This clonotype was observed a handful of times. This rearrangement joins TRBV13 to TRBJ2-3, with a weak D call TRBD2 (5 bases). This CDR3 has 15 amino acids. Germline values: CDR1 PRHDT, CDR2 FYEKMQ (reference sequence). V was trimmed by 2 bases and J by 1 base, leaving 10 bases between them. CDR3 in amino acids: CASSLILGGTDTQYF. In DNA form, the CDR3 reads TGTGCCAGCAGCTTAATACTAGGCGGCACAGATACGCAGTATTTT.

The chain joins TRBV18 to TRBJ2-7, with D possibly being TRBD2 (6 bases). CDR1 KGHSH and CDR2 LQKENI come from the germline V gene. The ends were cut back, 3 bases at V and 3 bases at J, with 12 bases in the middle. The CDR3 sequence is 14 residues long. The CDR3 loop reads CASSPGTSIYEQYF. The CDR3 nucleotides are TGTGCCAGCTCACCCGGGACTTCAATCTACGAGCAGTACTTC.

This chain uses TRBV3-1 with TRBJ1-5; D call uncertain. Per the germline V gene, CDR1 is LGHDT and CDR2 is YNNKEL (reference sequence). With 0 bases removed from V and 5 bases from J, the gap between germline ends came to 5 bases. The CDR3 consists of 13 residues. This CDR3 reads CASSQESYQPQHF. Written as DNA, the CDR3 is TGTGCCAGCAGCCAAGAGTCCTATCAGCCCCAGCATTTT.

In DNA, the CDR3 is TGTGCCAGCCCTTCGGGACAGGGTGTTACTGAAGCTTTCTTT. Amino acids: CASPSGQGVTEAFF. The chain uses TRBV2 and TRBJ1-1; 9 nucleotides agree with TRBD1. The CDR3 covers 14 residues. V was pared by 8 bases and J by 5 bases, with 9 bases of the junction left unmatched. Germline assignment: CDR1 SNHLY and CDR2 FYNNEI. Full variable domain (missing parts from reference TRBV2 and TRBJ1-1): EPEVTQTPSHQVTQMGQEVILRCVPISNHLYFYWYRQILGQKVEFLVSFYNNEISEKSEIFDDQFSVERPDGSNFTLKIRSTKLEDSAMYFCASPSGQGVTEAFFGQGTRLTVV.

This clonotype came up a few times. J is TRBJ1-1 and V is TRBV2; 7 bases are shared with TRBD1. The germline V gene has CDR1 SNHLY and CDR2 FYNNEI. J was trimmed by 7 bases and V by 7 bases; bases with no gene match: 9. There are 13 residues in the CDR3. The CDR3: CASMEGAPGEAFF. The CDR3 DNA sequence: TGTGCCAGCATGGAGGGGGCGCCAGGTGAAGCTTTCTTT.

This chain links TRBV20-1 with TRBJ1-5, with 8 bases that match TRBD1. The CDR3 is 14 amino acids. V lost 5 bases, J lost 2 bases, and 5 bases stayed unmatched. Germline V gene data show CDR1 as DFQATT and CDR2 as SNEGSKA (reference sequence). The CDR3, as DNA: TGCAGTGCTGGCGAGACAGGGGGCAATCAGCCCCAGCATTTT. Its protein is CSAGETGGNQPQHF.

The CDR3 region has the DNA TGCGCCAGCAGTCCTCGGACTAGCGGGGCGTACAATGAGCAGTTCTTC. Protein: CASSPRTSGAYNEQFF. The rearrangement links TRBV10-1 to TRBJ2-1; 12 nucleotides match TRBD2. This CDR3 is 16 amino acids long. V lost 5 bases and J lost 4; bases outside the gene matches: 6. Germline V gene sequence: CDR1 WNHNN, CDR2 SYGVQD (reference sequence).

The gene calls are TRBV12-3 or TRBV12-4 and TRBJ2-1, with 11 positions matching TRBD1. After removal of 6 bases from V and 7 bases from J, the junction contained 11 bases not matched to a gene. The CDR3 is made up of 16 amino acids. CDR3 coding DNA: TGTGCCAGCAGGGGGTACCGGGACAGGGGGAGAAATGAGCAGTTCTTC. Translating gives CASRGYRDRGRNEQFF.

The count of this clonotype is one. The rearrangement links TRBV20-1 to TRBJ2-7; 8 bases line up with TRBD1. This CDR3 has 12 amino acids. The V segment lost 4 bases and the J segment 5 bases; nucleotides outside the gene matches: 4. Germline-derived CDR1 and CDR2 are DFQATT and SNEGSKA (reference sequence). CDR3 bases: TGCAGTGCTATAGTGACAGGGGACGAGCAGTACTTC. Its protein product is CSAIVTGDEQYF.

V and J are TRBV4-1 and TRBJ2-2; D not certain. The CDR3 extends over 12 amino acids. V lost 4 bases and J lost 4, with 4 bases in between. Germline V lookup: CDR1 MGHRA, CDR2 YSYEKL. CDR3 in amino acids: CASSRSTGELFF. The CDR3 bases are TGCGCCAGCAGCCGTAGCACCGGGGAGCTGTTTTTT.